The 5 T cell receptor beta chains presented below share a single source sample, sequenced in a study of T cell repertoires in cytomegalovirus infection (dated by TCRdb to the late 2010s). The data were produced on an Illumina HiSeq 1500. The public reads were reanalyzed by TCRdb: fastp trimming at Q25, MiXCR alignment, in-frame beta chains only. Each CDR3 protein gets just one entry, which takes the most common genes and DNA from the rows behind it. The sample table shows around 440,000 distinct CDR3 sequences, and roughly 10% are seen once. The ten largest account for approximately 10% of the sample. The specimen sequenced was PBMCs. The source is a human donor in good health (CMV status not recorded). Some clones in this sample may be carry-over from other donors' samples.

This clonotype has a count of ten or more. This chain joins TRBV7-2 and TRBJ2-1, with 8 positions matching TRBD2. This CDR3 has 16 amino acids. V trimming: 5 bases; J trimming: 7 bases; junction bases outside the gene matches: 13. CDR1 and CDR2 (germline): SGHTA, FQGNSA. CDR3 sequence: CASSAAPGLGVNEQFF. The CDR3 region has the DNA TGTGCCAGCAGCGCCGCCCCGGGACTAGGGGTTAATGAGCAGTTCTTC. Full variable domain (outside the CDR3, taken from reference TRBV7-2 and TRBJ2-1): GAGVSQSPSNKVTEKGKDVELRCDPISGHTALYWYRQSLGQGLEFLIYFQGNSAPDKSGLPSDRFSAERTGGSVSTLTIQRTQQEDSAVYLCASSAAPGLGVNEQFFGPGTRLTVL.

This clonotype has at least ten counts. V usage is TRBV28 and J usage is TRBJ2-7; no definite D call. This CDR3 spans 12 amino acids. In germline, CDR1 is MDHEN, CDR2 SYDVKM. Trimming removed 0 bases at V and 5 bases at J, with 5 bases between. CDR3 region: CASSLWENEQYF. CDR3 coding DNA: TGTGCCAGCAGTTTATGGGAAAACGAGCAGTACTTC.

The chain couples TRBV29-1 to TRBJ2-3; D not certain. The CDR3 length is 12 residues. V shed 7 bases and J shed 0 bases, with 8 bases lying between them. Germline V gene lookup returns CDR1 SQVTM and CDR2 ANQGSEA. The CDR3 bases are TGCAGCGCCAATCCTAGCACAGATACGCAGTATTTT. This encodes CSANPSTDTQYF.

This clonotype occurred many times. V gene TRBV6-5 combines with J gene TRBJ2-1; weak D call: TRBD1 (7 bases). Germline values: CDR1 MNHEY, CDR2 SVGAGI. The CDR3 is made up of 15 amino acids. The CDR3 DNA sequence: TGTGCAGCCACTCCCAGAGACAGGGAGGTTGATGAGCAGTTCTTC. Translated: CAATPRDREVDEQFF.

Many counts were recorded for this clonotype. This chain's CDR3 is CASTSLNYGYTF. CDR3 DNA: TGTGCCAGCACCTCCTTGAACTATGGCTACACCTTC. The chain uses TRBV11-2 and TRBJ1-2; no clear D gene. Trimming shortened V by 7 bases and J by 2 bases, and 8 bases separated the two germline ends. The CDR3 is made up of 12 amino acids. Germline values: CDR1 SGHAT, CDR2 FQNNGV.